The clone carrying this T cell receptor beta chain was observed a few times. The target antigen is unknown. This entry belongs to a study of T-cell memory formation after mild COVID-19. Study summary: TCR clusters mostly belonged to single donors. Study conclusions and caveats: Later expanders leaned toward CD4+, whereas clones contracting from day 15 to 85 were balanced CD4/CD8.

5'RACE primed from the constant segment yielded TCR alpha and TCR beta cDNA libraries bearing sample barcodes and UMIs. TCRdb analysed the 5' RACE reads with MiXCR anew, one entry per CDR3 protein. In the table there are hundreds of thousands of distinct CDR3 sequences, approximately 18% of which are singletons. This clonotype was sampled from a man aged 18 to 30 who had mild COVID-19 (a few samples of this study predate the infection). Cell type and time point are not known. Sequenced material: PBMCs or a T cell subset sorted from them (not recorded which).

CDR3 bases: TGCAGTGCCCCCGAACGGACTTCGGGAAACACCATATATTTT. Translation gives CSAPERTSGNTIYF. This chain connects TRBV20-1 to TRBJ1-3; no clear D. Germline values: CDR1 DFQATT, CDR2 SNEGSKA (reference sequence). The CDR3 totals 14 residues. Deletions cut 6 bases from V and 4 bases from J, with 16 bases between.